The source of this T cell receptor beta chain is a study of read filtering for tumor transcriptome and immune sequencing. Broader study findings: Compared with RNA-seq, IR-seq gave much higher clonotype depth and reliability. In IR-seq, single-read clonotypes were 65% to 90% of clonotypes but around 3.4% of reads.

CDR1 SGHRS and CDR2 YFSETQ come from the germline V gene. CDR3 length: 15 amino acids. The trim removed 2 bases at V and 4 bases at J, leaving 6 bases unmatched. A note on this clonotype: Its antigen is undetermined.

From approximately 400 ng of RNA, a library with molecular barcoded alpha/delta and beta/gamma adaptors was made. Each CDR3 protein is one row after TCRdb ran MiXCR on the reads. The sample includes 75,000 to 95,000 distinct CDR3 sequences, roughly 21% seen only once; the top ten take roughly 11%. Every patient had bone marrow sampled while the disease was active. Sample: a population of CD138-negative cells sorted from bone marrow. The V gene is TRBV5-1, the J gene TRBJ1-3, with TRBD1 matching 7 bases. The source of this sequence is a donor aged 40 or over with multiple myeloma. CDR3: CASSFTGDSGNTIYF. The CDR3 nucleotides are TGCGCCAGCAGCTTCACAGGGGACTCGGGAAACACCATATATTTT. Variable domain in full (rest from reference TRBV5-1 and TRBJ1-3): KAGVTQTPRYLIKTRGQQVTLSCSPISGHRSVSWYQQTPGQGLQFLFEYFSETQRNKGNFPGRFSGRQFSNSRSEMNVSTLELGDSALYLCASSFTGDSGNTIYFGEGSWLTVV.